These T cell receptor beta chains were read from a single sample in a study of follicular helper T cells after annual influenza vaccination. TCRdb keeps only in-frame clones here, not all; method: immunoSEQ multiplex PCR. The data hold 15,000 or so clones, with approximately 88% observed a single time. The source was CXCR5+ CD38- circulating T follicular helper cells from blood, collected 7 days after influenza vaccination. Receptors originate from an adult who received the influenza vaccine. Both conserved end residues are part of each CDR3. A D gene is named only where the DNA matches it firmly. Only part of the rows carry a size: once, few, many, or a class if the clone is expanded.

clone size: -
V gene: TRBV10-3
J gene: TRBJ2-4
D gene: -
CDR3 protein: CAIGAPEAKNIQYF
CDR3 DNA: TGTGCCATCGGGGCACCTGAAGCCAAAAACATTCAGTACTTC

clone size: -
V gene: TRBV4-2
J gene: TRBJ2-5
D gene: -
CDR3 protein: CASSQDSLVGETQYF
CDR3 DNA: TGTGCCAGCAGCCAAGATTCGCTAGTTGGAGAGACCCAGTACTTC

clone size: -
V gene: TRBV19
J gene: TRBJ2-5
D gene: TRBD2
CDR3 protein: CASNPAGGGETQYF
CDR3 DNA: TGTGCCAGTAACCCAGCGGGAGGGGGAGAGACCCAGTACTTC

clone size: once
V gene: TRBV10-3
J gene: TRBJ2-1
D gene: TRBD1
CDR3 protein: CAISSGTGSYEQFF
CDR3 DNA: TGTGCCATCAGTTCCGGGACAGGGAGTTATGAGCAGTTCTTC

clone size: -
V gene: TRBV7-2
J gene: TRBJ2-3
D gene: -
CDR3 protein: CASSFSRARGTDTQYF
CDR3 DNA: TGTGCCAGCAGCTTTTCAAGGGCCCGGGGGACAGATACGCAGTATTTT

clone size: -
V gene: TRBV4-1
J gene: TRBJ1-2
D gene: -
CDR3 protein: CASSQERGIWGYTF
CDR3 DNA: TGCGCCAGCAGCCAAGAACGGGGGATTTGGGGCTACACCTTC

clone size: -
V gene: TRBV6-4
J gene: TRBJ2-1
D gene: -
CDR3 protein: CASSDRAGNGNEQFF
CDR3 DNA: TGTGCCAGCAGTGACCGTGCGGGAAATGGTAATGAGCAGTTCTTC

clone size: -
V gene: TRBV18
J gene: TRBJ1-4
D gene: -
CDR3 protein: CASSPRAAGKSEKLFF
CDR3 DNA: TGTGCCAGCTCACCACGGGCGGCGGGGAAATCTGAAAAACTGTTTTTT

clone size: -
V gene: TRBV27
J gene: TRBJ2-1
D gene: TRBD1
CDR3 protein: CASSTDRDGEQFF
CDR3 DNA: TGTGCCAGCAGTACAGACAGGGACGGTGAGCAGTTCTTC

clone size: -
V gene: TRBV7-2
J gene: TRBJ2-5
D gene: -
CDR3 protein: CASSSQGWGQETQYF
CDR3 DNA: TGTGCCAGCAGCTCCCAGGGTTGGGGTCAAGAGACCCAGTACTTC

clone size: -
V gene: TRBV2
J gene: TRBJ2-1
D gene: -
CDR3 protein: CASSEGGGWGYNEQFF
CDR3 DNA: TGTGCCAGCAGTGAAGGTGGGGGGTGGGGTTACAATGAGCAGTTCTTC

clone size: -
V gene: TRBV11-2
J gene: TRBJ1-1
D gene: TRBD1
CDR3 protein: CASSAGTDEAFF
CDR3 DNA: TGTGCCAGCAGCGCCGGGACAGACGAAGCTTTCTTT

clone size: -
V gene: TRBV30
J gene: TRBJ1-3
D gene: -
CDR3 protein: CAWSVPGSSGNTIYF
CDR3 DNA: TGTGCCTGGAGTGTACCAGGTAGCTCTGGAAACACCATATATTTT

clone size: -
V gene: TRBV10-3
J gene: TRBJ1-1
D gene: -
CDR3 protein: CAISESGGGGKSAEAFF
CDR3 DNA: TGTGCCATCAGTGAGTCGGGAGGGGGGGGGAAATCGGCTGAAGCTTTCTTT

clone size: -
V gene: TRBV10-3
J gene: TRBJ2-3
D gene: -
CDR3 protein: CAIRGTDTQYF
CDR3 DNA: TGTGCCATCCGGGGCACAGATACGCAGTATTTT

clone size: -
V gene: TRBV27
J gene: TRBJ2-7
D gene: TRBD2
CDR3 protein: CASYRLAGGTYEQYF
CDR3 DNA: TGTGCCAGCTACAGGCTAGCGGGGGGAACCTACGAGCAGTACTTC

clone size: -
V gene: TRBV6-5
J gene: TRBJ2-1
D gene: -
CDR3 protein: CASSPFSSYNEQFF
CDR3 DNA: TGTGCCAGCAGTCCATTCAGCTCCTACAATGAGCAGTTCTTC

clone size: -
V gene: TRBV5-1
J gene: TRBJ2-7
D gene: TRBD1
CDR3 protein: CASSRGETGGNEQYF
CDR3 DNA: TGCGCCAGCAGCCGCGGGGAGACAGGGGGGAACGAGCAGTACTTC

clone size: few
V gene: TRBV6-5
J gene: TRBJ1-1
D gene: -
CDR3 protein: CASSYSVGKWNTEAFF
CDR3 DNA: TGTGCCAGCAGTTACTCGGTTGGCAAGTGGAACACTGAAGCTTTCTTT

clone size: -
V gene: TRBV5-6
J gene: TRBJ1-2
D gene: -
CDR3 protein: CASSSLRGGYTF
CDR3 DNA: TGTGCCAGCAGCTCCCTCAGGGGAGGCTACACCTTC

clone size: -
V gene: TRBV6-6
J gene: TRBJ1-5
D gene: -
CDR3 protein: CASSLPGRNQPQHF
CDR3 DNA: TGTGCCAGCAGCCTCCCAGGAAGGAATCAGCCCCAGCATTTT

clone size: -
V gene: TRBV29-1
J gene: TRBJ2-7
D gene: -
CDR3 protein: CSVAGMSYEQYF
CDR3 DNA: TGCAGCGTTGCGGGGATGAGCTACGAGCAGTACTTC

clone size: -
V gene: TRBV10-3
J gene: TRBJ1-4
D gene: TRBD1
CDR3 protein: CAISDPGTGSEKLFF
CDR3 DNA: TGTGCCATCAGTGACCCCGGGACAGGGTCAGAAAAACTGTTTTTT

clone size: -
V gene: TRBV5-4
J gene: TRBJ1-2
D gene: TRBD1
CDR3 protein: CASSQDSGTGLGYTF
CDR3 DNA: TGTGCCAGCAGCCAAGACTCCGGGACAGGGTTGGGCTACACCTTC

clone size: -
V gene: TRBV5-4
J gene: TRBJ1-3
D gene: -
CDR3 protein: CASSFTGAGFGNTIYF
CDR3 DNA: TGTGCCAGCAGCTTTACAGGAGCGGGGTTTGGAAACACCATATATTTT

clone size: -
V gene: TRBV6-5
J gene: TRBJ2-7
D gene: -
CDR3 protein: CASSYSGTYEQYF
CDR3 DNA: TGTGCCAGCAGTTATAGCGGAACCTACGAGCAGTACTTC

clone size: once
V gene: TRBV6-5
J gene: TRBJ2-7
D gene: -
CDR3 protein: CASSYSPQGRDEQYF
CDR3 DNA: TGTGCCAGCAGTTACTCGCCCCAGGGAAGGGACGAGCAGTACTTC

clone size: -
V gene: TRBV6-5
J gene: TRBJ2-1
D gene: -
CDR3 protein: CASSLSDSYNEQFF
CDR3 DNA: TGTGCCAGCAGTCTCTCCGACAGTTACAATGAGCAGTTCTTC

clone size: -
V gene: TRBV6-1
J gene: TRBJ2-7
D gene: TRBD2
CDR3 protein: CASTSPGGVSYEQYF
CDR3 DNA: TGTGCCAGCACTTCCCCGGGGGGGGTAAGCTACGAGCAGTACTTC

clone size: -
V gene: TRBV4-1
J gene: TRBJ2-5
D gene: TRBD2
CDR3 protein: CASSFGTSGGVRQTQYF
CDR3 DNA: TGCGCCAGCAGTTTCGGGACTAGCGGGGGGGTTCGTCAGACCCAGTACTTC

clone size: -
V gene: TRBV28
J gene: TRBJ2-7
D gene: -
CDR3 protein: CASTSSYEQYF
CDR3 DNA: TGTGCCAGCACCAGCTCCTACGAGCAGTACTTC

clone size: -
V gene: TRBV2
J gene: TRBJ1-1
D gene: TRBD1
CDR3 protein: CASTLGQGGTEAFF
CDR3 DNA: TGTGCCAGCACCCTAGGACAGGGTGGGACTGAAGCTTTCTTT

clone size: -
V gene: TRBV6-1
J gene: TRBJ1-2
D gene: -
CDR3 protein: CASSEGQVYGYTF
CDR3 DNA: TGTGCCAGCAGTGAAGGACAGGTCTATGGCTACACCTTC

clone size: few
V gene: TRBV19
J gene: TRBJ1-5
D gene: TRBD1
CDR3 protein: CASSYRGANQPQHF
CDR3 DNA: TGTGCCAGTAGTTACAGGGGGGCCAATCAGCCCCAGCATTTT

clone size: -
V gene: TRBV6-1
J gene: TRBJ1-5
D gene: TRBD1
CDR3 protein: CASRDRGGQPQHF
CDR3 DNA: TGTGCCAGCAGGGACAGGGGAGGTCAGCCCCAGCATTTT

clone size: -
V gene: TRBV5-6
J gene: TRBJ1-2
D gene: -
CDR3 protein: CASSLVGKGNYGYTF
CDR3 DNA: TGTGCCAGCAGCTTGGTCGGGAAAGGGAACTATGGCTACACCTTC

clone size: -
V gene: TRBV2
J gene: TRBJ2-1
D gene: -
CDR3 protein: CASTEELKYNEQFF
CDR3 DNA: TGTGCCAGCACGGAGGAGTTGAAGTACAATGAGCAGTTCTTC

clone size: -
V gene: TRBV15
J gene: TRBJ2-7
D gene: -
CDR3 protein: CATSTNSYSYEQYF
CDR3 DNA: TGTGCCACCAGCACCAACAGCTACTCCTACGAGCAGTACTTC

clone size: -
V gene: TRBV5-1
J gene: TRBJ2-1
D gene: -
CDR3 protein: CASSLARGNEQFF
CDR3 DNA: TGCGCCAGCAGCTTGGCTAGGGGCAATGAGCAGTTCTTC

clone size: -
V gene: TRBV10-3
J gene: TRBJ1-5
D gene: TRBD1
CDR3 protein: CAISESLIRRGTGGAGPQHF
CDR3 DNA: TGTGCCATCAGTGAGTCGCTGATCAGACGGGGGACAGGGGGCGCAGGGCCCCAGCATTTT

clone size: -
V gene: TRBV7-8
J gene: TRBJ2-5
D gene: -
CDR3 protein: CASSPLSRVKETQYF
CDR3 DNA: TGTGCCAGCAGCCCTTTATCGAGGGTAAAAGAGACCCAGTACTTC

clone size: -
V gene: TRBV18
J gene: TRBJ1-1
D gene: -
CDR3 protein: CASSPRQDTEAFF
CDR3 DNA: TGTGCCAGCTCACCTCGACAGGACACTGAAGCTTTCTTT